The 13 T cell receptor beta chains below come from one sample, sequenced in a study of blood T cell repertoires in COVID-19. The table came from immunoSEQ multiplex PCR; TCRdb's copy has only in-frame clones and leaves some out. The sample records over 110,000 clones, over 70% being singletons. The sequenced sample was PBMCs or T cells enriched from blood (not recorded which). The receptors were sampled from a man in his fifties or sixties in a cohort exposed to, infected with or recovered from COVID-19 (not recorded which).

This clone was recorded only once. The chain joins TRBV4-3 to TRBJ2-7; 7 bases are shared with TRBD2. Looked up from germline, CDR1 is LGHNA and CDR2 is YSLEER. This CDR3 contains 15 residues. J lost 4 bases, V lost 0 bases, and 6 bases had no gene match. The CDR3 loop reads CASSQEAGIVYEQYF. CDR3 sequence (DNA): TGCGCCAGCAGCCAAGAAGCGGGAATCGTTTACGAGCAGTACTTC.

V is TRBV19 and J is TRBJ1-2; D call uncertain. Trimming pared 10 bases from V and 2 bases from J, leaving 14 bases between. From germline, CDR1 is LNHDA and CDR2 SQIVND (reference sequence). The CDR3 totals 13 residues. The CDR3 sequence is CATHLGGNYGYTF. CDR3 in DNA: TGTGCCACACACCTCGGCGGCAACTATGGCTACACCTTC.

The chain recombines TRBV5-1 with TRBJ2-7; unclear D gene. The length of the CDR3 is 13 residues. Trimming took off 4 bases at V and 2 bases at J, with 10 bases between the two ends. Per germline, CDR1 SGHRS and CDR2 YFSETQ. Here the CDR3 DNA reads TGCGCCAGCAGCCAGACACTTACCTACGAGCAGTACTTC. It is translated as CASSQTLTYEQYF.

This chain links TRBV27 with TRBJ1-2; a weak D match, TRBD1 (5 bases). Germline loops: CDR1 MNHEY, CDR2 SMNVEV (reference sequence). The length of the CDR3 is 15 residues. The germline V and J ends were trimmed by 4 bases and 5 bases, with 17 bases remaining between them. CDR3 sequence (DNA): TGTGCCAGCAGTTGGGGCGGAAGACCGGGTTATGGCTACACCTTC. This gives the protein CASSWGGRPGYGYTF.

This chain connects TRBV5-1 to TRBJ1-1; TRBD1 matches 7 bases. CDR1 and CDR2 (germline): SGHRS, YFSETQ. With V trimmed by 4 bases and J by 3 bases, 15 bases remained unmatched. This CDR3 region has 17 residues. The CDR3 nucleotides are TGCGCCAGCAGCCCATACGAACCACAGGGGAAGGACACTGAAGCTTTCTTT. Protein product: CASSPYEPQGKDTEAFF.

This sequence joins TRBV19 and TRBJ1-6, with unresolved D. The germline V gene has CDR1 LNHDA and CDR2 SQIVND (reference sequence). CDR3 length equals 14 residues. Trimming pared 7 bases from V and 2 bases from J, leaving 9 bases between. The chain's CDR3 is CASTPGPYNSPLHF. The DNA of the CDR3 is TGTGCCAGTACCCCAGGCCCCTATAATTCACCCCTCCACTTT.

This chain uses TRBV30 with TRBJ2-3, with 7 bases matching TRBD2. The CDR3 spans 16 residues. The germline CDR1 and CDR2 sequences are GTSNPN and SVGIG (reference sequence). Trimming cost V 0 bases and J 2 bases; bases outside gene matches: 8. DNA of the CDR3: TGTGCCTGGAGTGTAGCGGGGAGCCTACCCACAGATACGCAGTATTTT. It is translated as CAWSVAGSLPTDTQYF.

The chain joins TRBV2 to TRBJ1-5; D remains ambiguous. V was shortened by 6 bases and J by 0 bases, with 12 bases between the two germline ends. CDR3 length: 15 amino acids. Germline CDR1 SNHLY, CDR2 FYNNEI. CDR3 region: CASSLTQDSNQPQHF. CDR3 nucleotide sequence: TGTGCCAGCAGCCTCACACAAGATAGCAATCAGCCCCAGCATTTT.

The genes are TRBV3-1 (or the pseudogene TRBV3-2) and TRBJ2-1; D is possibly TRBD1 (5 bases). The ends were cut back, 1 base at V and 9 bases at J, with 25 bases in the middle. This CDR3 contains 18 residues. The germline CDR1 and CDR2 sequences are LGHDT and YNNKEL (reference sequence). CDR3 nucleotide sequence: TGTGCCAGCAGCCAAGTATCATCGATAGGGGCCATCACGGCTGAGCAGTTCTTC. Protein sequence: CASSQVSSIGAITAEQFF.

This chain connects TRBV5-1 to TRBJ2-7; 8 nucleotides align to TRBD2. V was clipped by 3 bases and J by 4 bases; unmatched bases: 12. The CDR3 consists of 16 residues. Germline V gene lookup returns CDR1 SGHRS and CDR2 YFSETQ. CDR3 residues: CASSWGSGSPGYEQYF. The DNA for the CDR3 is TGCGCCAGCAGCTGGGGGAGCGGGAGCCCCGGATACGAGCAGTACTTC.

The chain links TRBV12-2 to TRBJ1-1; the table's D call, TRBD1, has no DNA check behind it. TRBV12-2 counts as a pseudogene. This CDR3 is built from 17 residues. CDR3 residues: CASRLPGLTTGQIEAFF. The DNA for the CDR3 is TGTGCAAGTCGCTTACCGGGGTTGACGACAGGTCAAATTGAAGCTTTCTTT.

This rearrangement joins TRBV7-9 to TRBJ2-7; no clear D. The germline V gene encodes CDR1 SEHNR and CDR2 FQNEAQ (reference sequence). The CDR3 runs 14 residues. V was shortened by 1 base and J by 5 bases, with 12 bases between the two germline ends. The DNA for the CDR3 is TGTGCCAGCAGCTTAGGGCTCGGGTCTCACGAGCAGTACTTC. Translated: CASSLGLGSHEQYF. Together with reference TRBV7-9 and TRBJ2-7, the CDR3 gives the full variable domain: DTGVSQNPRHKITKRGQNVTFRCDPISEHNRLYWYRQTLGQGPEFLTYFQNEAQLEKSRLLSDRFSAERPKGSFSTLEIQRTEQGDSAMYLCASSLGLGSHEQYFGPGTRLTVT.

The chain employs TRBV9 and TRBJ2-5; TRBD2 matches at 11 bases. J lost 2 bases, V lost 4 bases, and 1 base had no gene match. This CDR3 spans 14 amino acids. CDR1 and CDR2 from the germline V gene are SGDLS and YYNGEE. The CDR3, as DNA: TGTGCCAGCAGCCGACTAGCGGGGCAAGAGACCCAGTACTTC. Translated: CASSRLAGQETQYF. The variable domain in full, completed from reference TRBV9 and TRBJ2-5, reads DSGVTQTPKHLITATGQRVTLRCSPRSGDLSVYWYQQSLDQGLQFLIQYYNGEERAKGNILERFSAQQFPDLHSELNLSSLELGDSALYFCASSRLAGQETQYFGPGTRLLVL.